Following are 28 T cell receptor beta chains from one sample sequenced in a study of T cell changes during pregnancy in multiple sclerosis. The protocol was immunoSEQ multiplex PCR, while the TCRdb copy is restricted to in-frame clones and leaves out a portion. The profile shows about 38,000 clones, around 90% of them singletons. This specimen consisted of CD4+ T cells from peripheral blood mononuclear cells, obtained after pregnancy. These receptors came from a female donor in good health, enrolled as a control in a pregnancy study.

The chain employs TRBV7-9 and TRBJ2-7; D call uncertain. V lost 1 base to trimming and J lost 7 bases, with 14 bases between them. Germline loops: CDR1 SEHNR, CDR2 FQNEAQ (reference sequence). CDR3 length: 14 amino acids. The CDR3 region has the DNA TGTGCCAGCAGCTTAGATGCCAGTTTCTCAGAGCAGTACTTC. Its protein is CASSLDASFSEQYF.

The chain carries TRBV14 and TRBJ1-2; no definite D call. The V gene lost 0 bases and the J gene lost 4 bases, with 9 bases spanning the gap. CDR3 size: 14 residues. Germline assignment: CDR1 SGHDN and CDR2 FVKESK. CDR3 coding DNA: TGTGCCAGCAGCCAAGACGGGGTTTTCTATGGCTACACCTTC. It yields the protein CASSQDGVFYGYTF. Using reference TRBV14 and TRBJ1-2 for the parts outside the CDR3, the full variable domain is EAGVTQFPSHSVIEKGQTVTLRCDPISGHDNLYWYRRVMGKEIKFLLHFVKESKQDESGMPNNRFLAERTGGTYSTLKVQPAELEDSGVYFCASSQDGVFYGYTFGSGTRLTVV.

The genes are TRBV2 and TRBJ2-7; the D gene is possibly TRBD1 (5 bases). The CDR3 is 14 residues long. V was clipped by 3 bases and J by 1 base, with 10 bases between them. From germline, CDR1 is SNHLY and CDR2 FYNNEI. CDR3 protein: CASSEQGPSYEQYF. The CDR3 region has the DNA TGTGCCAGCAGTGAGCAGGGCCCTTCCTACGAGCAGTACTTC.

This clone was detected only once. The V and J genes are TRBV9 and TRBJ2-5, with TRBD2 matching over 13 bases. V gave up 0 bases and J gave up 4 bases; unmatched junction bases: 9. The CDR3 has 18 residues. Germline V lookup: CDR1 SGDLS, CDR2 YYNGEE. This chain's CDR3 is CASSVATRTSGSRETQYF. CDR3 coding DNA: TGTGCCAGCAGCGTAGCTACTCGGACTAGCGGGAGTAGAGAGACCCAGTACTTC.

The chain carries TRBV5-1 and TRBJ2-3; 10 nucleotides agree with TRBD2. Germline V gives CDR1 SGHRS, CDR2 YFSETQ. The CDR3 sequence is 15 residues long. V lost 1 base to trimming and J lost 1 base; unmatched junction nucleotides: 0. The CDR3 region is CASSLTSGGTDTQYF. The CDR3 DNA reads TGCGCCAGCAGCTTGACTAGCGGGGGCACAGATACGCAGTATTTT. Variable domain in full (rest from reference TRBV5-1 and TRBJ2-3): KAGVTQTPRYLIKTRGQQVTLSCSPISGHRSVSWYQQTPGQGLQFLFEYFSETQRNKGNFPGRFSGRQFSNSRSEMNVSTLELGDSALYLCASSLTSGGTDTQYFGPGTRLTVL.

The chain couples TRBV7-9 to TRBJ1-1; the D is unclear. The CDR3 is made up of 14 amino acids. Trimming removed 2 bases at V and 0 bases at J, with 7 bases between. From germline, CDR1 is SEHNR and CDR2 FQNEAQ (reference sequence). The CDR3 DNA follows: TGTGCCAGCAGCTTATCCAGGCTGAACACTGAAGCTTTCTTT. This sequence encodes CASSLSRLNTEAFF.

The chain joins TRBV25-1 to TRBJ2-2; possibly TRBD1 for D (5 bases). Germline assignment: CDR1 MGHDK and CDR2 SYGVNS. CDR3 length: 15 residues. The V gene lost 6 bases and the J gene lost 3 bases, with 14 bases spanning the gap. This CDR3 is CASRGIGAYTGELFF. DNA for the CDR3: TGTGCCAGCAGGGGAATAGGGGCTTACACCGGGGAGCTGTTTTTT.

The chain recombines TRBV5-4 with TRBJ2-1; D is undetermined. CDR1 SGHNT and CDR2 YYREEE come from the germline V gene (reference sequence). V gave up 4 bases and J gave up 5 bases, with 13 bases separating them. CDR3 length equals 14 residues. The CDR3 protein is CASSPEYSDNEQFF. The CDR3 nucleotides are TGTGCCAGCAGCCCCGAGTATTCTGACAATGAGCAGTTCTTC.

The chain combines TRBV27 with TRBJ2-1, with 13 bases that match TRBD2. The germline V gene has CDR1 MNHEY and CDR2 SMNVEV (reference sequence). Losses at the gene ends were 6 bases for V and 0 bases for J; bases not matched to a gene: 11. The CDR3 is made up of 19 amino acids. CDR3 region: CASSLGGLAGRSSYNEQFF. In DNA form, the CDR3 reads TGTGCCAGCAGCCTAGGGGGACTAGCGGGACGAAGCTCCTACAATGAGCAGTTCTTC.

This chain links TRBV30 with TRBJ1-3, with D possibly TRBD1 on 5 matching bases. Germline lookup yields CDR1 GTSNPN and CDR2 SVGIG (reference sequence). The CDR3 extends over 16 amino acids. V lost 4 bases and J 0 bases, leaving 16 bases between the germline ends. Here the CDR3 reads CAWTAGTAVSGNTIYF. The CDR3 coding sequence is TGTGCCTGGACTGCCGGGACTGCGGTCTCTGGAAACACCATATATTTT.

V usage is TRBV14 and J usage is TRBJ2-3; no clear D. Germline V lookup: CDR1 SGHDN, CDR2 FVKESK. The V and J ends lost 6 bases and 2 bases respectively, with 12 bases between them. CDR3 length: 14 residues. CDR3 nucleotide sequence: TGTGCCAGCAGGTCCTGGAGTCTCACAGATACGCAGTATTTT. Its protein product is CASRSWSLTDTQYF.

The CDR3 bases are TGTGCCATCAGTGCCGTGCGGGGGGCGTCCTACAATGAGCAGTTCTTC. Translation gives CAISAVRGASYNEQFF. V is TRBV10-3 and J is TRBJ2-1; 8 nucleotides align to TRBD2. The junction had 6 bases not matched to a gene; V was cut back by 4 bases and J by 1 base. Germline loops: CDR1 ENHRY, CDR2 SYGVKD. The CDR3 length is 16 residues.

V gene TRBV30 combines with J gene TRBJ2-4, with D maybe TRBD1 (7 bases). V was shortened by 7 bases and J by 9 bases, with 22 bases between the two germline ends. The germline gives CDR1 GTSNPN, CDR2 SVGIG (reference sequence). The CDR3 extends over 14 amino acids. Here the CDR3 DNA reads TGTGCCTTAACAGGGGATACTAGCCCGGGCATTCAGTACTTC. Translation: CALTGDTSPGIQYF.

The chain is built from TRBV5-4 and TRBJ1-1; D call uncertain. The CDR3 is 16 amino acids. V was shortened by 1 base and J by 6 bases, with 19 bases between the two germline ends. From germline, CDR1 is SGHNT and CDR2 YYREEE (reference sequence). CDR3 in amino acids: CASSLIGRGEVSEAFF. CDR3 nucleotide sequence: TGTGCCAGCAGCTTGATTGGGCGCGGGGAGGTCTCTGAAGCTTTCTTT.

This clone showed up just once. V usage is TRBV5-6 and J usage is TRBJ1-2; D not certain. This CDR3 is built from 14 residues. Germline CDR1 reads SGHDT; CDR2 reads YYEEEE. V shed 0 bases and J shed 4 bases, with 10 bases lying between them. The CDR3 nucleotides read TGTGCCAGCAGCTTGGTTGGGGAGGTCTATGGCTACACCTTC. Translated, it gives CASSLVGEVYGYTF.

The chain carries TRBV19 and TRBJ2-1; 7 bases match TRBD2. The CDR3 totals 16 residues. Per the germline V gene, CDR1 is LNHDA and CDR2 is SQIVND (reference sequence). Germline trimming cut 2 bases from V and 6 bases from J; bases unmatched to any gene: 10. CDR3 DNA sequence: TGTGCCAGTAGTATAAGTGGCGGGAGTCAGCCCAATGAGCAGTTCTTC. It specifies CASSISGGSQPNEQFF.

This clone appeared a few times. This sequence joins TRBV7-2 and TRBJ1-5, with D uncertain. CDR1 and CDR2 (germline): SGHTA, FQGNSA. The CDR3 consists of 13 residues. The V gene lost 2 bases and the J gene lost 7 bases, with 9 bases spanning the gap. CDR3: CASSLRAGQPQHF. The DNA for the CDR3 is TGTGCCAGCAGCTTACGAGCGGGCCAGCCCCAGCATTTT.

The chain employs TRBV29-1 and TRBJ1-4, with D maybe TRBD1 (6 bases). The V end lost 6 bases, the J end lost 8 bases, and 19 bases lay between the germline ends. The CDR3 consists of 14 residues. Germline CDR1 reads SQVTM; CDR2 reads ANQGSEA. This CDR3 reads CSVHPGTGGEKLFF. As DNA, the CDR3 is TGCAGCGTGCACCCCGGGACGGGGGGCGAAAAACTGTTTTTT.

The V call is TRBV7-9, the J call TRBJ1-2, with 10 nucleotides matching TRBD1. The germline V gene encodes CDR1 SEHNR and CDR2 FQNEAQ (reference sequence). The J segment lost 1 base and the V segment lost 4 bases, leaving 0 bases of the junction unmatched. The length of the CDR3 is 14 residues. The CDR3 spells CASSWTGGNYGYTF. In nucleotides, the CDR3 is TGTGCCAGCAGCTGGACAGGGGGTAACTATGGCTACACCTTC.

The gene calls are TRBV13 and TRBJ1-3, with D tentatively TRBD1 (5 bases). The CDR3 totals 16 residues. V lost 0 bases to trimming and J lost 4 bases, with 13 bases between them. The germline gives CDR1 PRHDT, CDR2 FYEKMQ (reference sequence). The CDR3 nucleotides read TGTGCCAGCAGCTTAGGAGGGGCCTTGGGAGGAAACACCATATATTTT. This gives the protein CASSLGGALGGNTIYF.

The rearrangement links TRBV6-1 to TRBJ2-7; 9 positions match TRBD1. Per the germline V gene, CDR1 is MNHNS and CDR2 is SASEGT. V shed 8 bases and J 6 bases; nucleotides not matched to a gene: 5. There are 12 residues in the CDR3. The CDR3 sequence is CASVGQGTEQYF. DNA for the CDR3: TGTGCCAGCGTGGGACAGGGAACCGAGCAGTACTTC.

This chain links TRBV7-9 with TRBJ1-2; D ambiguous. Germline CDR1 reads SEHNR; CDR2 reads FQNEAQ (reference sequence). With 5 bases removed from V and 1 base from J, the gap between germline ends came to 8 bases. This CDR3 has 13 amino acids. The CDR3: CASSLPVNYGYTF. CDR3 coding DNA: TGTGCCAGCAGCCTCCCCGTTAACTATGGCTACACCTTC.

The V gene is TRBV27, the J gene TRBJ2-3, with D possibly matching TRBD1 (6 bases). The V end was cut by 4 bases, the J end by 2 bases, with 13 bases between. The CDR3 sequence is 15 residues long. Germline CDR1 MNHEY, CDR2 SMNVEV (reference sequence). In nucleotides, the CDR3 is TGTGCCAGCAGTTCAATCCAGGGGCCCACAGATACGCAGTATTTT. Its protein product is CASSSIQGPTDTQYF.

This clone occurred a few times. In nucleotides, the CDR3 is TGTGCGAGCGGGACAAACTTGAACACTGAAGCTTTCTTT. It is translated as CASGTNLNTEAFF. This sequence joins TRBV19 and TRBJ1-1, with D perhaps TRBD1 (6 bases). The CDR3 totals 13 residues. Germline lookup yields CDR1 LNHDA and CDR2 SQIVND (reference sequence). Drawing the rest from reference TRBV19 and TRBJ1-1, the complete variable domain is DGGITQSPKYLFRKEGQNVTLSCEQNLNHDAMYWYRQDPGQGLRLIYYSQIVNDFQKGDIAEGYSVSREKKESFPLTVTSAQKNPTAFYLCASGTNLNTEAFFGQGTRLTVV.

The chain uses TRBV30 and TRBJ2-5; no clear D gene. The V end lost 3 bases, the J end lost 4 bases, and 12 bases lay between the germline ends. This CDR3 has 13 residues. Germline assignment: CDR1 GTSNPN and CDR2 SVGIG (reference sequence). The CDR3 coding sequence is TGTGCCTGGAGGTTCGGAAGCGTAGAGACCCAGTACTTC. Encoded protein: CAWRFGSVETQYF.

The chain uses TRBV19 and TRBJ1-5; 7 nucleotides match TRBD1. V lost 5 bases, J lost 6 bases, and 10 bases stayed unmatched. The CDR3 totals 15 residues. Germline CDR1 LNHDA, CDR2 SQIVND (reference sequence). The CDR3 reads CASSDSGTVFQPQHF. The DNA of the CDR3 is TGTGCCAGTAGTGACTCCGGGACAGTTTTTCAGCCCCAGCATTTT.

The chain joins TRBV2 to TRBJ1-2; the match to TRBD1 covers 9 bases. The V gene end was trimmed by 8 bases and the J gene end by 0 bases; junction bases not matched to a gene: 13. The CDR3 is made up of 17 amino acids. Germline CDR1 and CDR2: SNHLY and FYNNEI. CDR3 sequence: CASPGSITGGANYGYTF. The CDR3, as DNA: TGTGCCAGCCCAGGTTCGATTACAGGGGGCGCTAACTATGGCTACACCTTC.

The chain carries TRBV9 and TRBJ1-6, with a possible D match to TRBD1 (5 bases). The CDR3 has 15 residues. V was cut by 4 bases and J by 11 bases, with 19 bases left in between. Germline V lookup: CDR1 SGDLS, CDR2 YYNGEE. CDR3 in DNA: TGTGCCAGCAGCCCAGCGGGGGACGTTGGGGCACCCCTCCACTTT. Translating it yields CASSPAGDVGAPLHF.